This note documents a single T cell receptor beta chain sequence. Trimming removed 0 bases at V and 4 bases at J, with 12 bases between. This CDR3 is built from 15 residues. CDR1 SGHTA and CDR2 FQGTGA come from the germline V gene. Clones were sequenced by immunoSEQ multiplex PCR, and TCRdb holds only the in-frame ones, with some missing. The profile shows around 100,000 clones, around 87% of them singletons. This specimen belongs to a study of blood T cell repertoires in COVID-19. The sample was peripheral blood. The sequence derives from a human donor with acute or convalescent COVID-19. The donor label of this sample is uncertain. This chain links TRBV7-3 with TRBJ1-2; maybe TRBD1 (5 bases). The CDR3 DNA reads as TGTGCCAGCAGCTTAACGGCGGGGCAGGGCTATGGCTACACCTTC. Translating it yields CASSLTAGQGYGYTF.